Detailed here is one T cell receptor beta chain. Its antigen is currently not known. No base-level quality is on record; no much larger clone is a single base apart. Libraries were prepared through the immunoSEQ multiplex PCR assay. As for the authors' bioinformatics: A statistical classification framework was developed to diagnose cytomegalovirus status using the catalog of TCR beta chain sequences. Imported from immuneACCESS, the table was reduced by TCRdb to in-frame sequences with V and J called. These copies leave out some clones; in studies compared against another copy, an unresolved V gene accounts for under half, and the cause of the remainder is not known. That table supplies the V and J calls and clone size; D and trimming were determined from the DNA. Counted in this sample were 150,000 or so clones; about 85% of them appeared once. The ten largest clones take up around 2.4% of the sample.

The sample originates from a study of cytomegalovirus exposure and HLA in healthy donors (dated by TCRdb to between 2016 and 2019). Regarding the complete study: A later analysis indicated that the 90 to 150 validation repertoires were generated on the platform also employed for the approximately 700 repertoires of the first cohort. The study was designed to test whether signatures of past pathogen exposure could be identified by cataloging public T cell receptors. Along with the approximately 670-subject first cohort, a separate validation cohort of more than 90 different subjects was used. To predict cytomegalovirus infection status, the study brought together high-throughput TCR immunosequencing, statistical association of individual TCRs with disease status, and machine learning.

Paper-wide results and their limitations: Most TCR sequences were seen in very few donors, while some public TCRs were found in many individuals. The study listed around 160 TCR beta chains as associated with cytomegalovirus. According to the authors, the approach could potentially be generalized to other disease states and immunological phenotypes. In both the original and validation cohorts, the classifier was reported to diagnose cytomegalovirus status with high specificity and sensitivity. Three of the identified cytomegalovirus-associated TCR beta chains were confirmed in vitro to be specific for cytomegalovirus antigens. A later analysis found that TCRs clustered in the first cohort also tended to co-occur in the 95 to 150 validation repertoires, with 94% of cluster scores above 0. All 120 or so repertoires were used to score co-occurrence in the validation cohort in a later analysis, because that analysis had no HLA typing for the cohort.

Separate from the approximately 730-subject first cohort, the validation cohort of roughly 110 subjects was the group to which the donors belonged. The junction shows trimming of 6 bases on V and 6 bases on J, plus 18 bases between the germline ends. The CDR3 measures 15 amino acids from cysteine to phenylalanine. Kept here is only the CDR3 DNA, which spans 45 bases and is read in frame from base 1. The CDR1 and CDR2 encoded by the germline V gene (reference sequence) are LNHDA and SQIVND. The TCR sequence derives from a man aged 30 to 45 in good health and CMV-seropositive. Sequencing was carried out using PBMCs. The sequence joins TRBV19 to TRBJ1-5, with a weak D call of TRBD1 (6 bases match). The CDR3 is CASRARQDISQPQHF. The DNA sequence is given as TGTGCCAGTAGGGCCCGACAGGACATCAGTCAGCCCCAGCATTTT. Supplemented by the reference TRBV19 and TRBJ1-5 proteins around the CDR3, the complete variable domain is DGGITQSPKYLFRKEGQNVTLSCEQNLNHDAMYWYRQDPGQGLRLIYYSQIVNDFQKGDIAEGYSVSREKKESFPLTVTSAQKNPTAFYLCASRARQDISQPQHFGDGTRLSIL.